Following are 31 T cell receptor beta chains from one sample sequenced in a study of cytomegalovirus exposure and HLA in healthy donors. PCR used 60 Vbeta primers and 13 Jbeta primers. The repertoire was sequenced with immunoSEQ multiplex PCR; TCRdb's copy has only in-frame clones and lacks some. The sample carries about 160,000 clones, about 85% recorded once. Input material: PBMCs. The source is a boy between 2 and 15 years old in good health and CMV-seronegative.

The chain combines TRBV28 with TRBJ2-5; D ambiguous. The CDR3 covers 17 residues. CDR1 and CDR2 from the germline V gene are MDHEN and SYDVKM. Between the trimmed V and J ends, which lost 6 bases and 7 bases, there was a span of 27 bases. The CDR3 DNA sequence: TGTGCCAGCAGCCAATCCGGTTCCCCCTCCGCTTCCGGGACCCAGTACTTC. Its translation is CASSQSGSPSASGTQYF.

The rearrangement joins TRBV6-8 to TRBJ2-5, with D tentatively TRBD2 (5 bases). The CDR3 consists of 12 residues. V lost 10 bases to trimming and J lost 3 bases, with 12 bases between them. CDR1 and CDR2 (germline): MNHGY, SAAAGT. The CDR3 nucleotides are TGTGCCACCACCGACGGGGAAGAGACCCAGTACTTC. This sequence encodes CATTDGEETQYF.

The sample holds a few counts of this clone. Here the CDR3 DNA reads TGTGCCAGTAGTGGGTGGACAGTTGTGACACCCCTCCACTTT. Protein sequence: CASSGWTVVTPLHF. The chain is built from TRBV19 and TRBJ1-6; TRBD1 is a possible D gene (6 bases). The CDR3 consists of 14 residues. Per the germline V gene, CDR1 is LNHDA and CDR2 is SQIVND (reference sequence). The V end was cut by 5 bases, the J end by 11 bases, with 16 bases between. The entire variable domain, with the rest obtained from reference TRBV19 and TRBJ1-6, is as follows: DGGITQSPKYLFRKEGQNVTLSCEQNLNHDAMYWYRQDPGQGLRLIYYSQIVNDFQKGDIAEGYSVSREKKESFPLTVTSAQKNPTAFYLCASSGWTVVTPLHFGNGTRLTVT.

The V gene is TRBV11-2, the J gene TRBJ2-7, with TRBD2 as a possible D gene (6 bases). Germline V gene data show CDR1 as SGHAT and CDR2 as FQNNGV. This CDR3 spans 14 amino acids. The V gene lost 5 bases and the J gene lost 0 bases, with 11 bases spanning the gap. CDR3 nucleotide sequence: TGTGCCAGCAGCCTCCGGGACTTCTCCTACGAGCAGTACTTC. This sequence encodes CASSLRDFSYEQYF.

The chain links TRBV4-2 to TRBJ2-1, with D perhaps TRBD2 (6 bases). With 0 bases removed from V and 2 bases from J, the gap between germline ends came to 11 bases. The CDR3 consists of 16 residues. The germline V gene has CDR1 LGHNA and CDR2 YNFKEQ. For the CDR3, the DNA is TGTGCCAGCAGCCAAGAATCAGCGGGTGCCTACAATGAGCAGTTCTTC. Residues: CASSQESAGAYNEQFF.

This clone was observed a few times. The chain is built from TRBV7-9 and TRBJ2-3; D is uncertain. CDR1 and CDR2 from the germline V gene are SEHNR and FQNEAQ (reference sequence). V lost 7 bases to trimming and J lost 2 bases, with 7 bases between them. The CDR3 totals 12 residues. The CDR3 is CASTTVTDTQYF. CDR3 DNA: TGTGCCAGCACCACAGTCACAGATACGCAGTATTTT.

The chain is built from TRBV30 and TRBJ1-2; 10 nucleotides agree with TRBD1. The V segment lost 3 bases and the J segment 4 bases; nucleotides outside the gene matches: 2. This CDR3 has 13 residues. Germline V gene lookup returns CDR1 GTSNPN and CDR2 SVGIG (reference sequence). Written as DNA, the CDR3 is TGTGCCTGGAGGGGGGACAGGGGCTATGGCTACACCTTC. Its protein is CAWRGDRGYGYTF.

A word on this clone: One end of the junction varies from germline; a read error may be responsible. V is TRBV5-6 and J is TRBJ1-2; TRBD1 matches at 7 bases. CDR3 size: 15 residues. The V gene's germline CDR1 is SGHDT and CDR2 YYEEEE. CDR3 sequence reads: CASSLVGTAYDGCTF. The CDR3, as DNA: TGTGCCAGCAGCTTGGTCGGGACAGCCTACGATGGCTGCACCTTC.

The chain carries TRBV2 and TRBJ1-6, with D possibly matching TRBD1 (5 bases). The ends were cut back, 5 bases at V and 0 bases at J, with 8 bases in the middle. This CDR3 has 15 residues. Germline V gene data show CDR1 as SNHLY and CDR2 as FYNNEI. The CDR3: CASSPDSSYNSPLHF. CDR3 DNA: TGTGCCAGCAGTCCAGACAGCTCCTATAATTCACCCCTCCACTTT.

This clone was counted a few times. The genes are TRBV7-9 and TRBJ2-7; 11 bases match TRBD1. The V and J ends lost 5 bases and 0 bases, in that order; junction bases with no gene match: 6. This CDR3 contains 16 residues. CDR1 SEHNR and CDR2 FQNEAQ come from the germline V gene (reference sequence). In DNA form, the CDR3 reads TGTGCCAGCAGCCCGGGACAGGGGGTTTTCTCCTACGAGCAGTACTTC. Amino acids: CASSPGQGVFSYEQYF.

This clone was observed once. The gene calls are TRBV28 and TRBJ2-3; D gene uncertain. Germline V gene sequence: CDR1 MDHEN, CDR2 SYDVKM. This CDR3 contains 15 residues. Trimming removed 6 bases at V and 4 bases at J, with 17 bases between. This CDR3 reads CASSPPQVPPDTQYF. DNA of the CDR3: TGTGCCAGCAGCCCCCCCCAGGTCCCTCCAGATACGCAGTATTTT.

The rearrangement joins TRBV7-2 to TRBJ1-4; D is perhaps TRBD1 (5 bases). There are 16 residues in the CDR3. In germline, CDR1 is SGHTA, CDR2 FQGNSA. V lost 3 bases and J 0 bases, leaving 11 bases between the germline ends. The CDR3 DNA reads as TGTGCCAGCAGCTTTGCAACAGGAGCAACTAATGAAAAACTGTTTTTT. Translation: CASSFATGATNEKLFF.

The chain is built from TRBV11-2 and TRBJ2-7; 7 positions match TRBD1. J gave up 5 bases and V 6 bases, and 4 bases lay outside the gene matches. Germline values: CDR1 SGHAT, CDR2 FQNNGV. The CDR3 sequence is 12 residues long. CDR3 DNA: TGTGCCAGCAGTCAACAGGGGCACGAGCAGTACTTC. It specifies CASSQQGHEQYF.

The chain combines TRBV9 with TRBJ2-2; D perhaps matches TRBD1 (6 bases). V shed 4 bases and J shed 4 bases, with 11 bases lying between them. The CDR3 runs to 14 residues. In germline, CDR1 is SGDLS, CDR2 YYNGEE. The CDR3 region is CASSFTGLTGELFF. The CDR3 DNA reads as TGTGCCAGCAGCTTCACAGGGCTCACCGGGGAGCTGTTTTTT.

The chain is built from TRBV11-2 and TRBJ2-7; D is uncertain. The CDR3 is made up of 14 amino acids. Germline CDR1 SGHAT, CDR2 FQNNGV. Trimming cost V 3 bases and J 3 bases, with 12 bases left between them. CDR3 residues: CASSFFHTYYEQYV. In nucleotides, the CDR3 is TGTGCCAGCAGCTTTTTTCACACCTACTACGAGCAGTACGTC.

V gene TRBV6-4 combines with J gene TRBJ2-3, with 9 bases lining up with TRBD2. Losses at the gene ends were 5 bases for V and 4 bases for J; bases not matched to a gene: 7. From germline, CDR1 is MRHNA and CDR2 SNTAGT. The length of the CDR3 is 15 residues. CDR3 DNA: TGTGCCAGCAGTCCGATAGCGGGGGTTTCAGATACGCAGTATTTT. Amino acid sequence: CASSPIAGVSDTQYF.

The rearrangement links TRBV5-5 to TRBJ1-6; no reliable D call. The V end was cut by 4 bases, the J end by 10 bases, with 15 bases between. This CDR3 is 14 amino acids long. Germline V gene lookup returns CDR1 SGHKS and CDR2 YYEKEE (reference sequence). Here the CDR3 reads CASSTAMAVSPLHF. CDR3 sequence (DNA): TGTGCCAGCAGCACAGCAATGGCAGTGTCACCCCTCCACTTT.

The chain joins TRBV6-1 to TRBJ2-3; TRBD1 aligns across 8 bases. Trimming cost V 2 bases and J 5 bases; bases outside gene matches: 6. There are 15 residues in the CDR3. CDR1 is MNHNS and CDR2 is SASEGT in the germline V gene. CDR3 DNA sequence: TGTGCCAGCAGTGAATGGACAGGGTCAGGAGATACGCAGTATTTT. Its translation is CASSEWTGSGDTQYF.

This chain uses TRBV7-9 with TRBJ2-1; D uncertain. CDR3 length equals 15 residues. Trimming stripped 3 bases from V and 0 bases from J, with 9 bases between. Germline V gene sequence: CDR1 SEHNR, CDR2 FQNEAQ (reference sequence). In DNA form, the CDR3 reads TGTGCCAGCAGCTTGGCGGATAGCTCCTACAATGAGCAGTTCTTC. Translated, it gives CASSLADSSYNEQFF.

This chain links TRBV18 with TRBJ1-4, with D perhaps matching TRBD1 (6 bases). This CDR3 region has 12 residues. Trimming shortened V by 2 bases and J by 14 bases, and 12 bases separated the two germline ends. CDR1 is KGHSH and CDR2 is LQKENI in the germline V gene. The CDR3 region has the DNA TGTGCCAGCTCACCAGCGGGGGCGTGGCTGTTTTTT. It is translated as CASSPAGAWLFF.

This chain connects TRBV5-1 to TRBJ2-7, with 13 positions matching TRBD2. The junction had 3 bases not matched to a gene; V was cut back by 5 bases and J by 4 bases. The CDR3 covers 14 residues. The germline V gene encodes CDR1 SGHRS and CDR2 YFSETQ. The CDR3 loop is CASRLAGGPYEQYF. For the CDR3, the DNA is TGCGCCAGCAGACTAGCGGGAGGGCCTTACGAGCAGTACTTC.

This clone has more than one count but fewer than ten. The V gene is TRBV28, the J gene TRBJ1-1, with 8 positions matching TRBD1. The V segment lost 1 base and the J segment 10 bases; nucleotides outside the gene matches: 8. CDR1 and CDR2 from the germline V gene are MDHEN and SYDVKM. The CDR3 has 14 amino acids. The CDR3 nucleotides read TGTGCCAGCAGTTTATCTCAGGGGGCGAGGGGAGCTTTCTTT. Protein sequence: CASSLSQGARGAFF.

The CDR3 DNA reads as TGTGCCAGCAGGGCAACCAGGGGGCGTGAGACCCAGTACTTC. Translating it yields CASRATRGRETQYF. The V call is TRBV6-5, the J call TRBJ2-5, with 8 bases matching TRBD1. V gave up 6 bases and J gave up 5 bases; unmatched junction bases: 8. This CDR3 has 14 residues. CDR1 and CDR2 from the germline V gene are MNHEY and SVGAGI.

V and J are TRBV30 and TRBJ1-2; D uncertain. This CDR3 comprises 13 residues. The germline V gene encodes CDR1 GTSNPN and CDR2 SVGIG (reference sequence). The V and J ends lost 0 bases and 4 bases respectively, with 9 bases between them. The CDR3 region has the DNA TGTGCCTGGAGTGTCTTAATCTCCTATGGCTACACCTTC. It encodes CAWSVLISYGYTF.

The chain has TRBV4-1 and TRBJ2-7; 8 bases fit TRBD2. The CDR3 is 14 amino acids. The germline CDR1 and CDR2 sequences are MGHRA and YSYEKL. Losses at the gene ends were 4 bases for V and 2 bases for J; bases not matched to a gene: 4. The CDR3 protein is CASSPGGPTYEQYF. DNA for the CDR3: TGCGCCAGCAGCCCGGGAGGGCCCACCTACGAGCAGTACTTC.

The chain combines TRBV30 with TRBJ2-4; D not certain. The CDR3 has 13 amino acids. Germline V lookup: CDR1 GTSNPN, CDR2 SVGIG (reference sequence). Trimming left V 4 bases short and J 1 base short, with 8 bases between. CDR3 DNA: TGTGCCTGGACTAGAGATGCCAAAAACATTCAGTACTTC. Translated, it gives CAWTRDAKNIQYF.

This clone was observed a single time. The chain carries TRBV6-4 and TRBJ2-2, with D possibly matching TRBD1 (6 bases). Looked up from germline, CDR1 is MRHNA and CDR2 is SNTAGT. V was shortened by 5 bases and J by 4 bases, with 11 bases between the two germline ends. This CDR3 region has 14 residues. In nucleotides, the CDR3 is TGTGCCAGCAGTATACAGGGTTTCACCGGGGAGCTGTTTTTT. Translated, it gives CASSIQGFTGELFF.

V and J are TRBV15 and TRBJ2-1; D may be TRBD1 (7 bases). The CDR3 has 13 amino acids. CDR1 and CDR2 (germline): LNHNV, YYDKDF (reference sequence). The V end lost 6 bases, the J end lost 4 bases, and 10 bases lay between the germline ends. The CDR3 loop reads CATRRDRYNEQFF. The CDR3 DNA reads as TGTGCCACCAGGCGGGACAGATACAATGAGCAGTTCTTC.

This rearrangement joins TRBV13 to TRBJ1-2; perhaps TRBD1 as D (5 bases). Trimming took 5 bases from V and 0 from J, leaving 10 bases between them. The CDR3 sequence is 14 residues long. Per germline, CDR1 PRHDT and CDR2 FYEKMQ (reference sequence). CDR3 sequence (DNA): TGTGCCAGCAGCCCGGACACTACTAACTATGGCTACACCTTC. Protein product: CASSPDTTNYGYTF.

This clone was picked up one time. The chain employs TRBV6-1 and TRBJ2-5; 7 bases match TRBD1. The CDR3 has 15 amino acids. Germline V gene data show CDR1 as MNHNS and CDR2 as SASEGT. V lost 10 bases to trimming and J lost 5 bases; unmatched junction nucleotides: 16. CDR3 protein: CATAPRQGSGETQYF. As DNA, the CDR3 is TGTGCCACCGCCCCCCGACAGGGCTCGGGGGAGACCCAGTACTTC.

Concerning this clone: A read error may account for a junction end that differs from germline. The V gene is TRBV7-9, the J gene TRBJ2-5; 10 bases align to TRBD2. There are 15 residues in the CDR3. CDR1 SEHNR and CDR2 FQNEAQ come from the germline V gene (reference sequence). The CDR3 sequence: CSSSPAGGPQETQYF. The CDR3 nucleotides read TGTTCCAGCAGCCCAGCGGGAGGGCCTCAAGAGACCCAGTACTTC.